This is a list of T cell receptor beta chains from one sample in a study of early T cells in non-severe SARS-CoV-2 infection. One entry per CDR3 protein, called by TCRdb with MiXCR from the 5' RACE reads. This table has some 66,000 distinct CDR3 sequences, approximately 12% appearing once. The sequenced sample consisted of whole blood. The receptor set was obtained from an adult who was a healthcare worker with PCR-confirmed SARS-CoV-2 infection or an uninfected control (not recorded which). Both conserved end residues are part of each CDR3. The order of the fields is clone size, J gene, V gene, D gene, CDR3 protein, CDR3 DNA. D genes are given only for firm matches. Some rows have no size entry. The others give once, few or many, or a class for an expanded clone.

abundance: .
j_gene: TRBJ2-1
v_gene: TRBV7-3
d_gene: TRBD2
CDR3aa: CASSSGLAGYNEQFF
CDR3nt: TGTGCCAGCAGCTCCGGACTAGCGGGTTACAATGAGCAGTTCTTC

abundance: many
j_gene: TRBJ2-3
v_gene: TRBV7-6
d_gene: TRBD2
CDR3aa: CASSLVGGGTDTQYF
CDR3nt: TGTGCCAGCAGCTTAGTCGGGGGGGGCACAGATACGCAGTATTTT

abundance: .
j_gene: TRBJ2-5
v_gene: TRBV29-1
d_gene: .
CDR3aa: CSVEIFRTQYF
CDR3nt: TGCAGCGTTGAAATTTTTCGGACCCAGTACTTC

abundance: many
j_gene: TRBJ2-4
v_gene: TRBV27
d_gene: .
CDR3aa: CASSLGIQTKNIQYF
CDR3nt: TGTGCCAGCAGTTTAGGCATACAGACCAAAAACATTCAGTACTTC

abundance: few
j_gene: TRBJ1-2
v_gene: TRBV4-3
d_gene: .
CDR3aa: CASSQEDGGFYGYTF
CDR3nt: TGCGCCAGCAGCCAAGAGGACGGCGGATTCTATGGCTACACCTTC

abundance: many
j_gene: TRBJ2-3
v_gene: TRBV12-3/TRBV12-4
d_gene: .
CDR3aa: CASSLYFASTDTQYF
CDR3nt: TGTGCCAGCAGCCTCTACTTTGCTAGCACAGATACGCAGTATTTT

abundance: few
j_gene: TRBJ1-6
v_gene: TRBV7-9
d_gene: .
CDR3aa: CASSLDSYNSPLHF
CDR3nt: TGTGCCAGCAGCCTTGACTCCTATAATTCACCCCTCCACTTT

abundance: .
j_gene: TRBJ2-1
v_gene: TRBV18
d_gene: TRBD2
CDR3aa: CASSTSGGPYNVQFF
CDR3nt: TGTGCCAGCTCAACTAGCGGGGGCCCCTACAATGTGCAGTTCTTC

abundance: many
j_gene: TRBJ1-2
v_gene: TRBV7-6
d_gene: .
CDR3aa: CASSEKEGMGGYTF
CDR3nt: TGTGCCAGCAGTGAGAAGGAAGGTATGGGTGGCTACACCTTC

abundance: many
j_gene: TRBJ1-2
v_gene: TRBV4-1
d_gene: TRBD1
CDR3aa: CASSQGQGARYGYTF
CDR3nt: TGCGCCAGCAGCCAAGGACAGGGGGCGAGGTATGGCTACACCTTC

abundance: few
j_gene: TRBJ2-6
v_gene: TRBV6-1
d_gene: .
CDR3aa: CASSGGDSGANVLTF
CDR3nt: TGTGCCAGCAGTGGGGGGGACTCTGGGGCCAACGTCCTGACTTTC

abundance: many
j_gene: TRBJ2-5
v_gene: TRBV23-1
d_gene: TRBD2
CDR3aa: CASSQWRGLAGGETQYF
CDR3nt: TGCGCCAGCAGTCAATGGAGGGGACTAGCGGGAGGAGAGACCCAGTACTTC

abundance: many
j_gene: TRBJ2-1
v_gene: TRBV11-2
d_gene: .
CDR3aa: CASSQSSGSYNEQFF
CDR3nt: TGTGCCAGCAGCCAGTCGTCGGGCTCCTACAATGAGCAGTTCTTC

abundance: few
j_gene: TRBJ2-7
v_gene: TRBV4-1
d_gene: TRBD1
CDR3aa: CASSQKHRDRGLAGSSYEQYF
CDR3nt: TGCGCCAGCAGCCAGAAGCACCGGGACAGGGGTCTAGCGGGCAGCTCCTACGAGCAGTACTTC

abundance: .
j_gene: TRBJ2-5
v_gene: TRBV6-6
d_gene: .
CDR3aa: CASSDSGGQETQYF
CDR3nt: TGTGCCAGCAGTGACTCAGGGGGGCAAGAGACCCAGTACTTC

abundance: many
j_gene: TRBJ1-2
v_gene: TRBV6-2/TRBV6-3
d_gene: TRBD1
CDR3aa: CASRTTGTGTRGYTF
CDR3nt: TGTGCCAGCAGAACAACCGGGACAGGGACGCGAGGCTACACCTTC

abundance: .
j_gene: TRBJ1-5
v_gene: TRBV28
d_gene: .
CDR3aa: CASFSPVGSQPQHF
CDR3nt: TGTGCCAGCTTCTCCCCGGTAGGGAGTCAGCCCCAGCATTTT

abundance: many
j_gene: TRBJ2-2
v_gene: TRBV10-3
d_gene: .
CDR3aa: CATTRQSGELFF
CDR3nt: TGTGCCACAACGCGACAGAGCGGGGAGCTGTTTTTT

abundance: many
j_gene: TRBJ2-5
v_gene: TRBV7-9
d_gene: .
CDR3aa: CASSLQSGALETQYF
CDR3nt: TGTGCCAGCAGCTTACAATCGGGGGCCTTGGAGACCCAGTACTTC

abundance: many
j_gene: TRBJ2-3
v_gene: TRBV6-6
d_gene: TRBD2
CDR3aa: CASSQLGTSGTTQYF
CDR3nt: TGTGCCAGCAGTCAGCTCGGGACTAGCGGGACCACGCAGTATTTT

abundance: few
j_gene: TRBJ2-1
v_gene: TRBV21-1
d_gene: .
CDR3aa: CASSKVNPRDNEQFF
CDR3nt: TGTGCCAGCAGCAAAGTAAATCCAAGGGACAATGAGCAGTTCTTC

abundance: many
j_gene: TRBJ1-1
v_gene: TRBV30
d_gene: .
CDR3aa: CAWSVSVSTEAFF
CDR3nt: TGTGCCTGGAGTGTATCCGTGTCGACTGAAGCTTTCTTT

abundance: few
j_gene: TRBJ2-3
v_gene: TRBV6-1
d_gene: TRBD1
CDR3aa: CASRRRTGNTDTQYF
CDR3nt: TGTGCCAGCAGAAGACGGACAGGGAATACAGATACGCAGTATTTT

abundance: few
j_gene: TRBJ2-7
v_gene: TRBV29-1
d_gene: .
CDR3aa: CSVEVGAYEQYF
CDR3nt: TGCAGCGTTGAGGTGGGGGCATACGAGCAGTACTTC

abundance: few
j_gene: TRBJ2-7
v_gene: TRBV7-9
d_gene: .
CDR3aa: CASSPGGTSYEQYF
CDR3nt: TGTGCCAGCAGCCCCGGCGGAACCTCCTACGAGCAGTACTTC

abundance: many
j_gene: TRBJ2-2
v_gene: TRBV7-8
d_gene: TRBD2
CDR3aa: CASSLGSGGTGELFF
CDR3nt: TGTGCCAGCAGCTTAGGCAGCGGGGGCACCGGGGAGCTGTTTTTT

abundance: .
j_gene: TRBJ2-3
v_gene: TRBV19
d_gene: TRBD1
CDR3aa: CASSQFGTELTDTQYF
CDR3nt: TGTGCCAGTTCCCAGTTTGGGACAGAACTCACAGATACGCAGTATTTT

abundance: .
j_gene: TRBJ2-7
v_gene: TRBV29-1
d_gene: TRBD1
CDR3aa: CSVGTGVSVQYF
CDR3nt: TGCAGCGTTGGGACAGGGGTATCCGTGCAGTACTTC

abundance: few
j_gene: TRBJ1-3
v_gene: TRBV29-1
d_gene: TRBD1
CDR3aa: CSVPGQDINTIYF
CDR3nt: TGCAGCGTCCCGGGACAGGACATAAACACCATATATTTT

abundance: many
j_gene: TRBJ1-1
v_gene: TRBV5-1
d_gene: .
CDR3aa: CASSLAGNTEAFF
CDR3nt: TGCGCCAGCAGCTTGGCAGGGAACACTGAAGCTTTCTTT

abundance: many
j_gene: TRBJ1-1
v_gene: TRBV29-1
d_gene: .
CDR3aa: CSVPPLNTEAFF
CDR3nt: TGCAGCGTTCCTCCACTGAACACTGAAGCTTTCTTT

abundance: many
j_gene: TRBJ2-3
v_gene: TRBV5-1
d_gene: .
CDR3aa: CASMLGVTQYF
CDR3nt: TGCGCCAGCATGTTGGGAGTTACGCAGTATTTT

abundance: few
j_gene: TRBJ1-2
v_gene: TRBV12-3/TRBV12-4
d_gene: .
CDR3aa: CASRPSRVGGYTF
CDR3nt: TGTGCCAGCCGGCCTAGCCGTGTAGGGGGCTACACCTTC

abundance: many
j_gene: TRBJ2-5
v_gene: TRBV20-1
d_gene: .
CDR3aa: CSARMSETQYF
CDR3nt: TGCAGTGCTAGAATGTCGGAGACCCAGTACTTC

abundance: .
j_gene: TRBJ2-7
v_gene: TRBV6-6
d_gene: TRBD2
CDR3aa: CASSPVAGDSEQYF
CDR3nt: TGTGCCAGCAGTCCGGTGGCGGGAGATAGCGAGCAGTACTTC

abundance: few
j_gene: TRBJ2-6
v_gene: TRBV5-1
d_gene: TRBD1
CDR3aa: CASSRGRQGAPGANVLTF
CDR3nt: TGCGCCAGCAGCCGCGGTCGTCAGGGGGCGCCCGGGGCCAACGTCCTGACTTTC

abundance: many
j_gene: TRBJ1-1
v_gene: TRBV6-6
d_gene: .
CDR3aa: CASSAGTANTEAFF
CDR3nt: TGTGCCAGCAGTGCAGGGACGGCTAACACTGAAGCTTTCTTT

abundance: many
j_gene: TRBJ2-1
v_gene: TRBV7-2
d_gene: .
CDR3aa: CASSLNGGEQFF
CDR3nt: TGTGCCAGCAGCTTAAATGGGGGTGAGCAGTTCTTC

abundance: .
j_gene: TRBJ2-5
v_gene: TRBV5-4
d_gene: TRBD1
CDR3aa: CASSLAGQRETQYF
CDR3nt: TGTGCCAGCAGCTTGGCGGGACAGAGAGAGACCCAGTACTTC